This TCR beta chain was found in a study of cytomegalovirus exposure and HLA in healthy donors. Study summary: Genotyping showed 81% of 398 donors falling in the Caucasian-associated ancestry cluster.

The CDR3 spans 14 residues. Germline V lookup: CDR1 LNHDA, CDR2 SQIVND (reference sequence). Trimming took 6 bases from V and 6 from J; bases not matched to a gene: 9. Study-wide results and caveats: Most TCR sequences were seen very rarely across donors, but some public TCRs occurred in many. A later analysis linked a missense variant in DCLRE1C to the trimming of TCR beta V and J genes.

Both 60 Vbeta primers and 13 Jbeta primers went into the PCR. Produced via immunoSEQ multiplex PCR; TCRdb's table is partial and in-frame only. The sample consists of approximately 99,000 clones, 73% of them appearing once. This clone was counted only a few times. Its matching antigen is unknown. The specimen was PBMCs. The TCR originated in a man aged 35 to 55 in good health and CMV-seronegative. The chain carries TRBV19 and TRBJ1-2; the match to TRBD1 covers 8 bases. Here the CDR3 DNA reads TGTGCCAGTAGCCTCCGGGACAGGCTTGATGGCTACACCTTC. Translating it yields CASSLRDRLDGYTF.